Sequencing of this T cell receptor beta chain was carried out in a study of immune evolution from preneoplasia to lung adenocarcinoma. Across the whole study: HLA loss of heterozygosity: roughly 7.5% AIS, about 15% MIA, around 33% ADC, none AAH.

Broader study findings: Top clone frequencies peaked in normal lung, apparently declining through invasive adenocarcinoma.

Resections took place in Japan or China from about 2013 to 2017. Premalignant or tumor cells were enriched by macro-dissection after pathologic assessment. Germline CDR1 and CDR2: MNHNY and SVGAGI (reference sequence). V was trimmed by 6 bases and J by 6 bases, leaving 12 bases between them. CDR3 length: 14 amino acids. Here immunoSEQ multiplex PCR was the method, and the copy in TCRdb shows in-frame clones only, minus some. In the table there are roughly 9,000 clones, roughly 80% of which are singletons. Of note for this clone: The antigen is undetermined.

The TCR sequence derives from an older donor with lung adenocarcinoma. V usage is TRBV6-6 and J usage is TRBJ1-6, with D perhaps matching TRBD1 (6 bases). Sequencing used FFPE minimally invasive lung adenocarcinoma tissue. CDR3 nucleotide sequence: TGTGCCAGCAGACGAACAGGGAGTAATTCACCCCTCCACTTT. Translating it yields CASRRTGSNSPLHF.